Below are 22 T cell receptor beta chains sequenced from a single sample in a study of OX40 agonist ivuxolimab in advanced cancers. The library came from the immunoSEQ multiplex PCR assay. The clones in this table, taken by TCRdb from immuneACCESS, are in-frame only. Not every clone is retained; where verified, under half of the shortfall comes from an unresolved V gene, and the cause of the rest is unknown. The sample data list 65,000 to 90,000 clones, and about 90% of these were observed just once. More than 7.5% of the sample belongs to the ten largest clones. The sequences come from CD4+ or CD8+ T cells sorted from blood, collected in a trial of the OX40 agonist ivuxolimab. These receptors were collected from an adult with an advanced solid tumor such as melanoma, head and neck, liver or kidney cancer.

The chain carries TRBV11-2 and TRBJ2-1; a weak D match, TRBD1 (7 bases). The length of the CDR3 is 16 residues. Trimming left V 5 bases short and J 2 bases short, with 16 bases between. Germline V gives CDR1 SGHAT, CDR2 FQNNGV. DNA of the CDR3: TGTGCCAGCAGCGGACTACAGGGGATGCCCTACAATGAGCAGTTCTTC. It translates to CASSGLQGMPYNEQFF. Looking up the rest from reference TRBV11-2 and TRBJ2-1 gives the full variable domain: EAGVAQSPRYKIIEKRQSVAFWCNPISGHATLYWYQQILGQGPKLLIQFQNNGVVDDSQLPKDRFSAERLKGVDSTLKIQPAKLEDSAVYLCASSGLQGMPYNEQFFGPGTRLTVL.

The chain recombines TRBV9 with TRBJ2-7; 9 bases map to TRBD2. J lost 1 base, V lost 4 bases, and 6 bases had no gene match. The CDR3 runs 15 residues. Germline values: CDR1 SGDLS, CDR2 YYNGEE. DNA of the CDR3: TGTGCCAGCAGCCGTAGCGGGGGCCCTTCCTACGAGCAGTACTTC. Its protein is CASSRSGGPSYEQYF.

The V call is TRBV19, the J call TRBJ2-7; D remains unclear. The CDR3 totals 15 residues. The V end was cut by 6 bases, the J end by 2 bases, with 17 bases between. Germline CDR1 reads LNHDA; CDR2 reads SQIVND (reference sequence). Here the CDR3 DNA reads TGTGCCAGTAGCACCATCCCGCAGGAGACCTACGAGCAGTACTTC. This encodes CASSTIPQETYEQYF.

This clone was seen once. The rearrangement joins TRBV29-1 to TRBJ2-7; tentatively, D is TRBD1 or TRBD2 (6 bases each). Between the trimmed V and J ends, which lost 4 bases and 2 bases, there was a span of 18 bases. The CDR3 has 15 amino acids. From germline, CDR1 is SQVTM and CDR2 ANQGSEA. Here the CDR3 DNA reads TGCAGCGTTGCCCCTCGGGGGACACCCACCTACGAGCAGTACTTC. Translated, it gives CSVAPRGTPTYEQYF.

J is TRBJ2-3 and V is TRBV9; 7 positions agree with TRBD1. The CDR3 consists of 14 residues. Losses at the gene ends were 5 bases for V and 6 bases for J; bases not matched to a gene: 9. Germline CDR1 reads SGDLS; CDR2 reads YYNGEE. In DNA, the CDR3 is TGTGCCAGCAGTGGGGTTATACAGGGGGATACGCAGTATTTT. Protein product: CASSGVIQGDTQYF. Based on the CDR3 plus reference TRBV9 and TRBJ2-3, the full variable domain is DSGVTQTPKHLITATGQRVTLRCSPRSGDLSVYWYQQSLDQGLQFLIQYYNGEERAKGNILERFSAQQFPDLHSELNLSSLELGDSALYFCASSGVIQGDTQYFGPGTRLTVL.

V is TRBV27 and J is TRBJ2-7, with 11 nucleotides matching TRBD2. Germline assignment: CDR1 MNHEY and CDR2 SMNVEV (reference sequence). The J segment lost 4 bases and the V segment lost 5 bases, leaving 4 bases of the junction unmatched. The CDR3 has 14 residues. CDR3 loop: CASSTSGGLYEQYF. The CDR3, as DNA: TGTGCCAGCAGTACTAGCGGGGGACTTTACGAGCAGTACTTC.

The V gene is TRBV6-6, the J gene TRBJ2-1; 9 nucleotides match TRBD2. Germline values: CDR1 MNHNY, CDR2 SVGAGI (reference sequence). Trimming cost V 3 bases and J 5 bases; bases outside gene matches: 5. The CDR3 has 15 amino acids. Written as DNA, the CDR3 is TGTGCCAGCAGTTATATCGAGCGGGGGGACAATGAGCAGTTCTTC. It specifies CASSYIERGDNEQFF.

Regarding this clone: One junction end does not reproduce the germline sequence, and a read error may be involved. This chain connects TRBV7-7 to TRBJ2-7; no firm D call. Germline V CDR1 and CDR2: SSHAT, FNYEAQ (reference sequence). CDR3 size: 13 residues. The DNA for the CDR3 is TGTGCTAGCAGCTTAACGAACAGCTACGAGCAGTACTTC. Translated: CASSLTNSYEQYF.

This chain connects TRBV7-6 to TRBJ2-3, with 7 bases that match TRBD2. The V gene's germline CDR1 is SGHVS and CDR2 FNYEAQ. V trimming: 3 bases; J trimming: 2 bases; junction bases outside the gene matches: 5. The CDR3 is 15 amino acids. The CDR3: CASSLELAYTDTQYF. The CDR3 nucleotides read TGTGCCAGCAGCTTGGAACTAGCGTACACAGATACGCAGTATTTT.

The CDR3: CASSLGLAGATDTQYF. CDR3 in DNA: TGTGCCAGCAGCTTAGGACTAGCGGGGGCCACAGATACGCAGTATTTT. The V call is TRBV7-8, the J call TRBJ2-3; 12 nucleotides align to TRBD2. The CDR3 is 16 amino acids. Germline-derived CDR1 and CDR2 are SGHVS and FQNEAQ. V gave up 1 base and J gave up 2 bases; unmatched junction bases: 1.

The chain is built from TRBV7-8 and TRBJ1-5, with TRBD1 matching over 10 bases. Germline assignment: CDR1 SGHVS and CDR2 FQNEAQ. The CDR3 is 14 amino acids. V was clipped by 6 bases and J by 7 bases; unmatched bases: 6. The chain's CDR3 is CASRGTGVEQPQHF. In DNA form, the CDR3 reads TGTGCCAGCAGGGGGACAGGGGTAGAACAGCCCCAGCATTTT.

The rearrangement uses TRBV27 and TRBJ1-6; no clear D. Per the germline V gene, CDR1 is MNHEY and CDR2 is SMNVEV (reference sequence). The CDR3 has 14 residues. The ends were cut back, 2 bases at V and 7 bases at J, with 9 bases in the middle. The CDR3 DNA sequence: TGTGCCAGCAGTTTAAACTTAGGGAATTCACCCCTCCACTTT. It is translated as CASSLNLGNSPLHF.

This clone was seen only once. The V gene is TRBV27, the J gene TRBJ2-1, with TRBD2 identical over 7 bases. The CDR3 sequence is 13 residues long. V lost 2 bases, J lost 11 bases, and 6 bases stayed unmatched. CDR1 is MNHEY, CDR2 SMNVEV, per germline (reference sequence). The CDR3 reads CASSLAASGKQFF. In DNA form, the CDR3 reads TGTGCCAGCAGTTTAGCGGCTAGCGGAAAGCAGTTCTTC.

In nucleotides, the CDR3 is TGCGCCAGCAGCCAAGCTCGGACGGCAAACACTGAAGCTTTCTTT. Its translation is CASSQARTANTEAFF. The rearrangement links TRBV4-1 to TRBJ1-1; D gene ambiguous. V dropped 1 base and J dropped 2 bases, with 11 bases sitting between them. The germline gives CDR1 MGHRA, CDR2 YSYEKL. CDR3 length: 15 residues.

V is TRBV5-8 and J is TRBJ2-3; either TRBD1 or TRBD2 may fit D (5 bases each). The CDR3 is 15 amino acids. Germline values: CDR1 SGHTS, CDR2 YDEGEE. V was shortened by 7 bases and J by 5 bases, with 20 bases between the two germline ends. CDR3 loop: CASLGRASFEDTQYF. The CDR3 DNA reads as TGTGCCAGCCTGGGGCGGGCCTCATTCGAAGATACGCAGTATTTT.

Here the CDR3 reads CASSPSWGLDGYTF. The CDR3 coding sequence is TGTGCCAGCAGCCCGTCCTGGGGGCTCGATGGCTACACCTTC. V usage is TRBV7-8 and J usage is TRBJ1-2, with a tentative D call TRBD1 (6 bases). Germline values: CDR1 SGHVS, CDR2 FQNEAQ. CDR3 length: 14 residues. The ends were cut back, 5 bases at V and 6 bases at J, with 16 bases in the middle. Looking up the rest from reference TRBV7-8 and TRBJ1-2 gives the full variable domain: GAGVSQSPRYKVAKRGQDVALRCDPISGHVSLFWYQQALGQGPEFLTYFQNEAQLDKSGLPSDRFFAERPEGSVSTLKIQRTQQEDSAVYLCASSPSWGLDGYTFGSGTRLTVV.

The rearrangement uses TRBV6-5 and TRBJ1-1; no clear D. This CDR3 contains 15 residues. Germline V gene data show CDR1 as MNHEY and CDR2 as SVGAGI. V was pared by 0 bases and J by 0 bases, with 8 bases between. CDR3 coding DNA: TGTGCCAGCAGTTACTCGAACGGTTTGAACACTGAAGCTTTCTTT. This gives the protein CASSYSNGLNTEAFF.

The chain uses TRBV7-6 and TRBJ2-7; D may be TRBD1 or TRBD2 (6 bases each). V was shortened by 5 bases and J by 4 bases, with 9 bases between the two germline ends. Germline CDR1 and CDR2: SGHVS and FNYEAQ. The CDR3 contains 12 residues. The CDR3 is CASSGGGYEQYF. The CDR3 nucleotides read TGTGCCAGCAGCGGAGGGGGGTACGAGCAGTACTTC.

The chain carries TRBV4-1 and TRBJ2-7; a weak D match, TRBD1 (5 bases). CDR1 and CDR2 (germline): MGHRA, YSYEKL. The CDR3 runs 16 residues. The germline V and J ends were trimmed by 1 base and 6 bases, with 19 bases remaining between them. The CDR3 bases are TGCGCCAGCAGCCAAGCTTATTCAGGGCCGTCCCTCGAGCAGTACTTC. It is translated as CASSQAYSGPSLEQYF.

As for this clone: A read error may produce the germline difference seen at one junction end. This chain connects TRBV19 to TRBJ1-3; no clear D. Germline CDR1 is LNHDA and CDR2 is SQIVND (reference sequence). The CDR3 has 12 amino acids. The CDR3 loop reads CANSQWTYTIYF. Here the CDR3 DNA reads TGTGCCAATAGTCAATGGACGTACACCATATATTTT.

The chain recombines TRBV29-1 with TRBJ2-1, with unresolved D. This CDR3 comprises 14 residues. The germline gives CDR1 SQVTM, CDR2 ANQGSEA. V was cut by 5 bases and J by 2 bases, with 13 bases left in between. The CDR3 sequence: CSVPWIAPYNEQFF. CDR3 sequence (DNA): TGCAGCGTTCCTTGGATTGCGCCCTACAATGAGCAGTTCTTC.

This chain uses TRBV27 with TRBJ2-1, with D perhaps TRBD2 (5 bases). The CDR3 is made up of 15 amino acids. Germline V gives CDR1 MNHEY, CDR2 SMNVEV (reference sequence). Between the trimmed V and J ends, which lost 7 bases and 7 bases, there was a span of 20 bases. The CDR3 DNA follows: TGTGCCAGCATCCCCAAAACCCCTAGCAGGAATGAGCAGTTCTTC. As protein: CASIPKTPSRNEQFF.